The 21 T cell receptor beta chains listed next were all sequenced from one sample in a study of graft-versus-host responses after intestinal transplantation. Libraries were prepared by immunoSEQ multiplex PCR; TCRdb keeps only in-frame clonotypes and omits some of them. The sample has around 110,000 clones; over 85% are singletons. These receptors have no known antigen. The source was unstimulated CD4+ T cells sorted from spleen or lymph node cells, collected before transplant. Receptors were obtained from a human donor who was the organ donor for an intestinal transplant.

The V and J genes are TRBV28 and TRBJ1-5; D not certain. CDR1 is MDHEN and CDR2 is SYDVKM in the germline V gene. The CDR3 extends over 15 amino acids. The germline V and J ends were trimmed by 1 base and 3 bases, with 10 bases remaining between them. The CDR3 DNA reads TGTGCCAGCAGTTTATCAGCCGGGTACAATCAGCCCCAGCATTTT. This translates into CASSLSAGYNQPQHF.

The V call is TRBV10-3, the J call TRBJ1-3; TRBD1 agrees at 7 bases. Trimming cost V 9 bases and J 4 bases; bases outside gene matches: 9. Germline loops: CDR1 ENHRY, CDR2 SYGVKD. The CDR3 is made up of 14 amino acids. The CDR3 bases are TGTGCCATGACTAGGGGGCCAGCGGGAAACACCATATATTTT. Protein: CAMTRGPAGNTIYF.

In this sample, this clone turned up once. The chain recombines TRBV20-1 with TRBJ1-2; D not certain. The V and J ends lost 5 bases and 1 base respectively, with 5 bases between them. CDR3 length equals 11 residues. In germline, CDR1 is DFQATT, CDR2 SNEGSKA (reference sequence). The CDR3 bases are TGCAGTGCTGGCAGTAACTATGGCTACACCTTC. It yields the protein CSAGSNYGYTF.

The chain links TRBV6-1 to TRBJ2-3; tentatively, D is TRBD2 (6 bases). Trimming stripped 1 base from V and 8 bases from J, with 10 bases between. Germline lookup yields CDR1 MNHNS and CDR2 SASEGT. The CDR3 covers 13 residues. In DNA, the CDR3 is TGTGCCAGCAGTGAAGTGAACGGGGGTACGCAGTATTTT. It specifies CASSEVNGGTQYF.

J is TRBJ1-1 and V is TRBV5-6; D remains unclear. The germline V gene has CDR1 SGHDT and CDR2 YYEEEE. This CDR3 has 12 amino acids. V gave up 2 bases and J gave up 7 bases, with 9 bases separating them. The CDR3 DNA sequence: TGTGCCAGCAGCTTCAGATTCCTTGAAGCTTTCTTT. It codes for CASSFRFLEAFF.

This clone appeared a single time. This chain connects TRBV7-2 to TRBJ2-5, with D possibly matching TRBD1 (5 bases). Germline loops: CDR1 SGHTA, CDR2 FQGNSA. V was cut by 3 bases and J by 5 bases, with 13 bases left in between. The CDR3 is 14 amino acids. DNA of the CDR3: TGTGCCAGCAGCTTGATTGCCAGGGTGGAGACCCAGTACTTC. It yields the protein CASSLIARVETQYF.

The chain has TRBV9 and TRBJ1-1; a possible D gene is TRBD1 (6 bases). In germline, CDR1 is SGDLS, CDR2 YYNGEE. With 4 bases removed from V and 1 base from J, the gap between germline ends came to 23 bases. This CDR3 contains 18 residues. CDR3 protein: CASSPSLGGGEPNTEAFF. For the CDR3, the DNA is TGTGCCAGCAGCCCATCACTCGGAGGGGGGGAACCGAACACTGAAGCTTTCTTT.

The V call is TRBV7-9, the J call TRBJ2-3; D not resolved. Germline loops: CDR1 SEHNR, CDR2 FQNEAQ (reference sequence). V was trimmed by 5 bases and J by 0 bases, leaving 12 bases between them. The CDR3 runs 15 residues. In nucleotides, the CDR3 is TGTGCCAGCAGCGGTCCCGATACTAGCACAGATACGCAGTATTTT. Translating gives CASSGPDTSTDTQYF.

This sequence joins TRBV29-1 and TRBJ2-3; weak D call: TRBD2 (5 bases). The germline V gene encodes CDR1 SQVTM and CDR2 ANQGSEA. The ends were cut back, 6 bases at V and 2 bases at J, with 21 bases in the middle. The CDR3 is 16 residues long. The CDR3 DNA follows: TGCAGCGTGATGAGATCAGCGGAGTGGGACACAGATACGCAGTATTTT. Amino acid sequence: CSVMRSAEWDTDTQYF.

The chain has TRBV5-1 and TRBJ2-2, with 7 positions matching TRBD2. CDR1 is SGHRS, CDR2 YFSETQ, per germline. CDR3 length equals 16 residues. J was trimmed by 4 bases and V by 1 base; bases with no gene match: 7. The CDR3 spells CASSLRGGSSTGELFF. The CDR3 bases are TGCGCCAGCAGCTTGAGGGGCGGGAGTTCCACCGGGGAGCTGTTTTTT. Based on the CDR3 plus reference TRBV5-1 and TRBJ2-2, the full variable domain is KAGVTQTPRYLIKTRGQQVTLSCSPISGHRSVSWYQQTPGQGLQFLFEYFSETQRNKGNFPGRFSGRQFSNSRSEMNVSTLELGDSALYLCASSLRGGSSTGELFFGEGSRLTVL.

The chain links TRBV28 to TRBJ2-5; 9 nucleotides agree with TRBD2. The J segment lost 7 bases and the V segment lost 5 bases, leaving 11 bases of the junction unmatched. CDR3 length equals 15 residues. In germline, CDR1 is MDHEN, CDR2 SYDVKM. The CDR3 here is CASSPRASGRPTQYF. The CDR3 bases are TGTGCCAGCAGTCCTCGCGCGAGCGGGAGGCCGACCCAGTACTTC.

The chain combines TRBV19 with TRBJ1-3; D is undetermined. V gave up 1 base and J gave up 2 bases, with 6 bases separating them. Germline V gene data show CDR1 as LNHDA and CDR2 as SQIVND (reference sequence). The CDR3 runs 14 residues. CDR3 sequence reads: CASSIGPAGNTIYF. CDR3 nucleotides: TGTGCCAGTAGTATAGGCCCCGCTGGAAACACCATATATTTT. The full variable domain, completed using reference TRBV19 and TRBJ1-3, is DGGITQSPKYLFRKEGQNVTLSCEQNLNHDAMYWYRQDPGQGLRLIYYSQIVNDFQKGDIAEGYSVSREKKESFPLTVTSAQKNPTAFYLCASSIGPAGNTIYFGEGSWLTVV.

This sequence joins TRBV6-5 and TRBJ2-7; 11 bases fit TRBD2. With V trimmed by 5 bases and J by 2 bases, 2 bases remained unmatched. The CDR3 consists of 14 residues. Germline V gene data show CDR1 as MNHEY and CDR2 as SVGAGI. The CDR3 nucleotides read TGTGCCAGCAGTATAGCGGGAGGGCCCTACGAGCAGTACTTC. Its protein is CASSIAGGPYEQYF.

V is TRBV27 and J is TRBJ2-3; the match to TRBD1 covers 11 bases. J was trimmed by 5 bases and V by 8 bases; bases with no gene match: 9. This CDR3 has 15 residues. CDR1 is MNHEY, CDR2 SMNVEV, per germline (reference sequence). The CDR3 DNA is TGTGCCAGCGAAAAATCGGGACAGGGGGTAGATACGCAGTATTTT. The encoded protein is CASEKSGQGVDTQYF.

The chain uses TRBV5-1 and TRBJ2-1; weak D call: TRBD2 (5 bases). Deletions cut 0 bases from V and 8 bases from J, with 12 bases between. The CDR3 loop spans 14 amino acids. From germline, CDR1 is SGHRS and CDR2 YFSETQ. For the CDR3, the DNA is TGCGCCAGCAGCTTGGAGGGAGCGAGGGATGAGCAGTTCTTC. It translates to CASSLEGARDEQFF.

The chain couples TRBV30 to TRBJ2-1; 11 bases line up with TRBD2. Germline CDR1 reads GTSNPN; CDR2 reads SVGIG (reference sequence). After removal of 5 bases from V and 8 bases from J, the junction contained 8 bases not matched to a gene. The CDR3 is 14 amino acids. CDR3 region: CAWVSGRAGDEQFF. The CDR3 nucleotides are TGTGCCTGGGTTAGCGGGAGGGCGGGGGATGAGCAGTTCTTC.

Only a few counts were recorded for this clone. CDR3 residues: CASSGRGGSGNTIYF. The CDR3 DNA reads as TGTGCCAGCAGCGGGAGAGGGGGGAGTGGAAACACCATATATTTT. The chain links TRBV2 to TRBJ1-3, with D perhaps matching TRBD1 (6 bases). The CDR3 is made up of 15 amino acids. V dropped 6 bases and J dropped 3 bases, with 15 bases sitting between them. Per germline, CDR1 SNHLY and CDR2 FYNNEI.

The chain links TRBV29-1 to TRBJ1-2; 8 nucleotides align to TRBD1. Trimming at V came to 3 bases and at J to 7 bases, leaving 7 bases not matched to a gene. This CDR3 has 13 residues. From germline, CDR1 is SQVTM and CDR2 ANQGSEA. The CDR3 region is CSVERTGSSGYTF. For the CDR3, the DNA is TGCAGCGTTGAGCGGACAGGGAGTAGTGGCTACACCTTC.

V usage is TRBV5-1 and J usage is TRBJ2-3; no definite D call. Trimming removed 1 base from V and 0 bases from J, with 6 bases in between. This CDR3 comprises 14 residues. Germline V gene lookup returns CDR1 SGHRS and CDR2 YFSETQ. The CDR3 region is CASSLPESTDTQYF. The CDR3 region has the DNA TGCGCCAGCAGCTTGCCAGAGAGCACAGATACGCAGTATTTT.

The CDR3 loop is CASSYDPSAGYEQYF. The CDR3 nucleotides read TGTGCCAGCAGTTACGATCCTAGCGCCGGCTACGAGCAGTACTTC. The chain combines TRBV6-5 with TRBJ2-7; D possibly corresponds to TRBD2 (6 bases). This CDR3 is 15 amino acids long. The V end lost 2 bases, the J end lost 3 bases, and 14 bases lay between the germline ends. Per germline, CDR1 MNHEY and CDR2 SVGAGI.

The rearrangement joins TRBV28 to TRBJ2-7; 7 positions agree with TRBD1. This CDR3 has 14 amino acids. The germline gives CDR1 MDHEN, CDR2 SYDVKM. Trimming cost V 5 bases and J 0 bases; bases outside gene matches: 4. The CDR3 protein is CASSRQGYSYEQYF. The CDR3 DNA sequence: TGTGCCAGCAGTAGACAGGGCTACTCCTACGAGCAGTACTTC. The complete variable domain, with remaining parts taken from reference TRBV28 and TRBJ2-7, reads DVKVTQSSRYLVKRTGEKVFLECVQDMDHENMFWYRQDPGLGLRLIYFSYDVKMKEKGDIPEGYSVSREKKERFSLILESASTNQTSMYLCASSRQGYSYEQYFGPGTRLTVT.